This T cell receptor (beta chain) was observed in a study of cytomegalovirus exposure and HLA in healthy donors. Study results and caveats: Earlier analysis looked at TCR beta V segments, and most were productive about 90% or about 30% of the time. Owing to their indistinguishability, certain V segments, notably TRBV6-2 and TRBV6-3, were excluded. In a later analysis, most CMV-associated TCR beta chains appeared HLA-restricted.

Researchers ran the PCR with 60 Vbeta and 13 Jbeta primers. Assay used: immunoSEQ multiplex PCR; TCRdb lists only in-frame clones, some missing. The repertoire consists of about 200,000 clones, with about four fifths occurring once and the leading ten covering around 0.4%. In its sample, this clone was seen a few times. Antigen specificity is unknown. The germline V and J ends were trimmed by 11 bases and 3 bases, with 17 bases remaining between them. This CDR3 is built from 13 residues. In germline, CDR1 is MNHNS, CDR2 SASEGT. Sequencing was performed on PBMCs. The clonotype was recovered from a male donor in good health and CMV-seropositive. The rearrangement links TRBV6-1 to TRBJ2-7, with D possibly matching TRBD1 (8 bases). As DNA, the CDR3 is TGTGCCGTACAGGGGGGGGTTGACTACGAGCAGTACTTC. It specifies CAVQGGVDYEQYF.